This entry features one T cell receptor (beta chain) sequence. Its target is unknown. Terminally differentiated effector memory CD45RA+ cells were excluded by CCR7 positive selection of CD45RO-negative cells. The method was immunoSEQ multiplex PCR; TCRdb's version includes in-frame clones alone and lacks a portion of them. The table lists some 2 million clones, about 95% of them singletons. The data were obtained in a study of shared clonotypes between healthy human individuals. Study outcomes and limitations: About 5% of naive CD4 clonotypes were common to a few donors.

CDR3 size: 13 residues. Germline loops: CDR1 SGHAT, CDR2 FQDESV (reference sequence). Trimming cost V 1 base and J 2 bases, with 6 bases left between them. V is TRBV11-1 and J is TRBJ2-7, with a possible D match to TRBD2 (5 bases). Sequenced: naive CD8+ T cells sorted from blood. This receptor was identified in a man aged 18 to 35 in good health. Here the CDR3 DNA reads TGTGCCAGCAGCTTAGGGGAGACCTACGAGCAGTACTTC. As protein: CASSLGETYEQYF.